These 6 T cell receptor beta chains were all obtained from the same sample, sequenced in a study of T-cell memory formation after mild COVID-19. TCRdb redid the calling of the 5' RACE reads with MiXCR, one entry per CDR3 protein. The sample holds just over 300,000 distinct CDR3 sequences; roughly 21% are singletons and the top ten take about 21%. Sequenced material: PBMCs or a T cell subset sorted from them (not recorded which). These receptors originate from a man younger than 30 who had mild COVID-19 (a few samples of this study predate the infection). Cell type and time point are not known.

The sample holds many counts of this clonotype. DNA of the CDR3: TGCGCCAGCAGCTTGAAAACAGGATATGGCTACACCTTC. This codes for CASSLKTGYGYTF. The chain recombines TRBV5-1 with TRBJ1-2, with D maybe TRBD1 (5 bases). Per germline, CDR1 SGHRS and CDR2 YFSETQ. This CDR3 is 13 amino acids long. V lost 1 base and J 5 bases, leaving 9 bases between the germline ends.

The chain uses TRBV12-3 or TRBV12-4 and TRBJ2-2; TRBD2 might be the D (5 bases). V dropped 4 bases and J dropped 1 base, with 13 bases sitting between them. The CDR3 sequence is 16 residues long. The CDR3 region is CASSSRAGGNTGELFF. Here the CDR3 DNA reads TGTGCCAGCAGTTCTAGGGCAGGAGGGAACACCGGGGAGCTGTTTTTT.

This chain uses TRBV7-2 with TRBJ1-4; D call uncertain. The CDR3 totals 13 residues. The germline CDR1 and CDR2 sequences are SGHTA and FQGNSA. V was shortened by 1 base and J by 8 bases, with 8 bases between the two germline ends. CDR3 sequence: CASSLGVGEKLFF. Written as DNA, the CDR3 is TGTGCCAGCAGCTTAGGGGTTGGAGAAAAACTGTTTTTT.

The V and J genes are TRBV11-2 and TRBJ1-2, with a tentative D call TRBD1 (5 bases). The CDR3 loop spans 15 amino acids. The V gene lost 6 bases and the J gene lost 6 bases, with 20 bases spanning the gap. Looked up from germline, CDR1 is SGHAT and CDR2 is FQNNGV. As DNA, the CDR3 is TGTGCCAGCAGGTCGTCATGGGACCGAGCCAATGGCTACACCTTC. Translation: CASRSSWDRANGYTF.

This chain uses TRBV29-1 with TRBJ1-1, with TRBD1 identical over 7 bases. This CDR3 spans 13 amino acids. Per the germline V gene, CDR1 is SQVTM and CDR2 is ANQGSEA. The V gene end was trimmed by 7 bases and the J gene end by 1 base; junction bases not matched to a gene: 6. CDR3 protein: CSAERQGNTEAFF. In DNA, the CDR3 is TGCAGCGCCGAAAGACAGGGGAACACTGAAGCTTTCTTT.

This clonotype appeared a few times. This chain joins TRBV27 and TRBJ2-2, with TRBD2 matching 9 bases. Germline assignment: CDR1 MNHEY and CDR2 SMNVEV (reference sequence). CDR3 length: 15 amino acids. Unmatched junction bases numbered 5, after V lost 2 bases and J lost 7 bases. CDR3 nucleotide sequence: TGTGCCAGCAGTTTACTAGCGGGGAGGATCGGGGAGCTGTTTTTT. Translating it yields CASSLLAGRIGELFF.